This T cell receptor beta chain was obtained from a study of human T cells and chemical hapten exposure (dated by TCRdb to 2020 to 2022). Looking at the study overall: For sensitization, 2% DPC in acetone was applied to a 2 cm by 2 cm area of upper inner arm skin. Throughout the roughly 23-week study period, patients were also given weekly therapeutic DPC doses on the scalp. Patch testing was performed on the upper back with Finn chambers containing 0.01% DPC, and the patch tests were scored after 6 days according to International Contact Dermatitis Research Group standards. Alopecia areata with under or over 50% scalp involvement, alopecia totalis and alopecia universalis were represented in the patient cohort, which was mostly female. Libraries were combined into a pool for sequencing, and differences in TCR yield between samples came mainly from small differences in library volumes within the pool. Peripheral blood TCR repertoire changes were tracked in vivo in alopecia patients during primary and secondary sensitization to the hapten diphenylcyclopropenone (DPC). Blood samples were taken from patients before sensitization (week 0) and then at 2, 6 and about 24 weeks after DPC sensitization. Twenty-nine alopecia patients gave blood for TCR sequencing at one to four time points (pre-sensitization, 2, 6 and 24 weeks).

CDR1 and CDR2, per the germline V gene, are WSHSY and SAAADI. Including cysteine and phenylalanine, the CDR3 has 15 amino acids. The DNA shown is the 45-base CDR3, in frame from base 1. V gives up 2 bases and J gives up 9 bases, and the segment between their germline ends measures 20 bases. The time point label on this specimen signifies: patch test 1, 2 weeks after DPC sensitization. What the treatment or condition label conveys for this sample: therapeutic diphenylcyclopropenone sensitization with weekly scalp DPC. Blood at each patch-test visit was drawn before the patch test was applied. Eligible patients were aged 18 to 70, diagnosed with alopecia, deemed suitable for DPC therapy, and excluded if pregnant. Total RNA was extracted from unfractionated whole blood collected in Tempus Blood RNA tubes. Beyond this particular receptor, the publication reports: Patch test score correlated positively with the number of PT1 expanded TCRs, reaching significance at thresholds 8, 16 and 32 but not at 4. Expanded TCRs formed significantly more large CDR3 similarity clusters than pre-sensitization or healthy control sets, consistent with antigen-driven responses. Repeated subsampling changed both the strength of the expansion versus patch-test correlation and the threshold at which the correlation became significant. DPC sensitization did not change the number of TCRs with a frequency above 1 in 1000, and there was no evidence of changes in global repertoire structure. Because all patients had alopecia, a presumed autoimmune disease, the immune response of the patients might differ from that of healthy individuals.

About this clonotype itself: It has no known antigen specificity. Within one base of it there is no much larger clone, and no base qualities were kept.

Library prep was done by RACE. For sequencing, a NextSeq 500 was employed. During library preparation, unique molecular identifiers were attached to individual cDNA molecules so that TCRs could be counted in a quantitative, reproducible way. From each blood RNA sample, both TCR alpha and TCR beta chains were sequenced. The authors' pipeline ran thus. The median number of TCRs per sample was 95,638, ranging from 23,224 to 690,600. The Decombinator software suite was used to annotate V, J and CDR3 in the TCR reads. For the PS versus PT1 abundance plots, all samples were subsampled to the same number of TCRs (28,000). TCRs were defined as expanded if absent before sensitization and observed at least eight times at the 2-week time point. TCRdb itself trimmed the public reads at Q25 with fastp, ran MiXCR and retained productive beta chains. Duplicate CDR3 protein sequences are folded into a single record with the most common DNA and genes. The V and J calls come from TCRdb's annotation, not from the publication. The sample table contains about 120,000 distinct CDR3 sequences; only one count was recorded for roughly 13% of them. The top ten constitute approximately 0.89% of the sample.

The source is a man aged 18 to 35 with alopecia areata. Some clones in this sample may be carry-over from other donors' samples. The rearrangement joined TRBV10-2 to TRBJ2-7, with TRBD2 tentatively as D gene (6 bases match). This specimen was whole blood, taken in connection with sensitization to the hapten diphenylcyclopropenone (DPC). CDR3 reads: CASSEPGELVSGQYF. The nucleotide sequence is TGCGCCAGCAGTGAGCCGGGGGAGTTGGTGTCCGGGCAGTACTTC.